This TCR beta chain was documented in a study of blood T cell repertoires in COVID-19. Overall study context: Samples representing acute and convalescent COVID-19 were sourced from the United States, Italy and Spain. PBMCs, B-cell-depleted T cells, or T cells were the source of the cDNA or gDNA that made up the material.

The repertoire was sequenced with immunoSEQ multiplex PCR; TCRdb's copy has only in-frame clones and lacks some. The sample includes approximately 200,000 clones, 70% to 90% of them seen just once. V dropped 3 bases and J dropped 4 bases, with 6 bases sitting between them. The CDR3 sequence is 12 residues long. Germline-derived CDR1 and CDR2 are MNHNS and SASEGT. This chain connects TRBV6-1 to TRBJ1-1; D remains unclear. This TCR came from a man in his forties or fifties with acute or convalescent COVID-19. The specimen sequenced was peripheral blood. CDR3 protein: CASSDIRTEAFF. As DNA, the CDR3 is TGTGCCAGCAGTGATATTCGCACTGAAGCTTTCTTT.